The source of this T cell receptor beta chain is a study of T cell changes during pregnancy in multiple sclerosis. Trimming removed 5 bases from V and 6 bases from J; junction bases left unmatched: 7. The CDR3 contains 14 residues. Germline CDR1 reads SGHTA; CDR2 reads FQGNSA. Method: immunoSEQ multiplex PCR; TCRdb's copy keeps in-frame clones and lacks some. The table shows around 100,000 clones, with 92% occurring only once. The sample here was peripheral blood, taken after pregnancy. The chain couples TRBV7-2 to TRBJ2-7, with TRBD2 matching over 10 bases. This clonotype was sampled from a female donor with multiple sclerosis, enrolled in a pregnancy study. The CDR3 coding sequence is TGTGCCAGCAGCGTGGGACTAGCGTTCCCCGAGCAGTACTTC. It encodes CASSVGLAFPEQYF.